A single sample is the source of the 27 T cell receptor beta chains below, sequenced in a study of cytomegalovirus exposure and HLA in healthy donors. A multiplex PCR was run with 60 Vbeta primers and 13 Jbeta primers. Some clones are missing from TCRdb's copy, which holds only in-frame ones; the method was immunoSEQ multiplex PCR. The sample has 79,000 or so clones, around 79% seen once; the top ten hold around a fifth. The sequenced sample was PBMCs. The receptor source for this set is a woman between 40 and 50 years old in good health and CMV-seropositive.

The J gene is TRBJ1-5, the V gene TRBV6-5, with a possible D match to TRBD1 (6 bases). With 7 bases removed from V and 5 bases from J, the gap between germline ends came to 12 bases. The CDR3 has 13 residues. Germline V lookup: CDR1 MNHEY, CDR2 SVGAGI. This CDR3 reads CASKKNRDQPQHF. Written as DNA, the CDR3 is TGTGCCAGCAAGAAGAACAGGGATCAGCCCCAGCATTTT.

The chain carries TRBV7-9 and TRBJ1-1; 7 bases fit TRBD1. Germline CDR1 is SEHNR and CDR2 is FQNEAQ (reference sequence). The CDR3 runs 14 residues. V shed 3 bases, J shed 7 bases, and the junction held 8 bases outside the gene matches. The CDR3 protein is CASSLRGQESEAFF. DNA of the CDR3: TGTGCCAGCAGCTTGAGAGGACAGGAAAGTGAAGCTTTCTTT.

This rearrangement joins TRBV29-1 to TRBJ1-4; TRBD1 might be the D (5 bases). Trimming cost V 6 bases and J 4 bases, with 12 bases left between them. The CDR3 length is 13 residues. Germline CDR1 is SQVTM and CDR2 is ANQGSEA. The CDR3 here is CSVWTRVNEKLFF. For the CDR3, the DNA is TGCAGCGTCTGGACACGGGTTAATGAAAAACTGTTTTTT.

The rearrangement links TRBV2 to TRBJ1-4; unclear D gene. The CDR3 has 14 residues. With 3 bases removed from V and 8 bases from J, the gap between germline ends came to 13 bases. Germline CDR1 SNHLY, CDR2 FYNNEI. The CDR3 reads CASSDRPLGEKLFF. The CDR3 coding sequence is TGTGCCAGCAGTGACAGGCCTCTTGGGGAAAAACTGTTTTTT.

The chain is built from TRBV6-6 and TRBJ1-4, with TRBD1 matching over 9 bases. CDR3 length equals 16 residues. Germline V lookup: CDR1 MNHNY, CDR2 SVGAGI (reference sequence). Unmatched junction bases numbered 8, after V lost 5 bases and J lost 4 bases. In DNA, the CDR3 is TGTGCCAGCAGTATCCGTCGACAGGGGGTTAATGAAAAACTGTTTTTT. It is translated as CASSIRRQGVNEKLFF.

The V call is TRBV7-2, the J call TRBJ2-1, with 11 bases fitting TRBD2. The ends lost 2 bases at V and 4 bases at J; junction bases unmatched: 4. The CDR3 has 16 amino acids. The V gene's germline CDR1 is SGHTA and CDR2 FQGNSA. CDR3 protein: CASSLTTSGTYNEQFF. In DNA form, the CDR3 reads TGTGCCAGCAGCTTAACGACTAGCGGGACATACAATGAGCAGTTCTTC.

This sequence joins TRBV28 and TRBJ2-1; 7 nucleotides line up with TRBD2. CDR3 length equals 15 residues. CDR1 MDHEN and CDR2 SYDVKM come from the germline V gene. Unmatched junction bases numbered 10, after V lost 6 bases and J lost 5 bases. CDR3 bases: TGTGCCAGCAGCTTCTACGGGACTACCAACAATGAGCAGTTCTTC. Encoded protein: CASSFYGTTNNEQFF. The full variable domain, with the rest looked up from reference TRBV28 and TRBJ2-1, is DVKVTQSSRYLVKRTGEKVFLECVQDMDHENMFWYRQDPGLGLRLIYFSYDVKMKEKGDIPEGYSVSREKKERFSLILESASTNQTSMYLCASSFYGTTNNEQFFGPGTRLTVL.

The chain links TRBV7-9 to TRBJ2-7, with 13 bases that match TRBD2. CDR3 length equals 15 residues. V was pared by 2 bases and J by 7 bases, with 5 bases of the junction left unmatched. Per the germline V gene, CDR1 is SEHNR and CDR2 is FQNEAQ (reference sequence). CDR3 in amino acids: CASSLTSGRADEQYF. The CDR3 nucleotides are TGTGCCAGCAGCTTAACTAGCGGGAGGGCGGATGAGCAGTACTTC.

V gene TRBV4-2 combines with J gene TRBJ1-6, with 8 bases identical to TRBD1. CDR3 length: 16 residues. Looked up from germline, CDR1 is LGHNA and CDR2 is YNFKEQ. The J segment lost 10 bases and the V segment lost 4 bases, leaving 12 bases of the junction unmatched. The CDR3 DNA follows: TGTGCCAGCAGCCGACCGACAGGGGAGGATAGCTCACCCCTCCACTTT. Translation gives CASSRPTGEDSSPLHF.

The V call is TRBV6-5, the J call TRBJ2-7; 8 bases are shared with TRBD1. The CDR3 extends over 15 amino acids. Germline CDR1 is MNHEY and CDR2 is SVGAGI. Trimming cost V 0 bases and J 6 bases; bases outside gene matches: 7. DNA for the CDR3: TGTGCCAGCAGTTACTCGGACAGGGCGCCTGCCGAGCAGTACTTC. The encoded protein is CASSYSDRAPAEQYF.

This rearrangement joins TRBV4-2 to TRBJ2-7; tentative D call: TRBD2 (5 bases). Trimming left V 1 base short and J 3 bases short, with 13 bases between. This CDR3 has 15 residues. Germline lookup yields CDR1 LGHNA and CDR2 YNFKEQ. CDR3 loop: CASSQARGIGYEQYF. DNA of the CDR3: TGTGCCAGCAGCCAAGCGAGAGGGATCGGCTACGAGCAGTACTTC.

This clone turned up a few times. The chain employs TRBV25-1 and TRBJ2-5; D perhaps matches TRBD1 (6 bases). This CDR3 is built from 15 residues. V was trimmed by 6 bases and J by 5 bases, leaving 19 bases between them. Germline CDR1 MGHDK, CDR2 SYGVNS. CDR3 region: CASRTSAQGGETQYF. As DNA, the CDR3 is TGTGCCAGCAGGACTTCGGCACAGGGCGGGGAGACCCAGTACTTC.

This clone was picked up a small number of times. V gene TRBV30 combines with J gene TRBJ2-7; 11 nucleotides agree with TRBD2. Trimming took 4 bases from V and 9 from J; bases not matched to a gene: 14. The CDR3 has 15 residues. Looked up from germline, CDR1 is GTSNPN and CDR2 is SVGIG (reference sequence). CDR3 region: CAWTRGTSGAGGQYF. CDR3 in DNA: TGTGCCTGGACCAGGGGGACTAGCGGCGCTGGGGGGCAGTACTTC.

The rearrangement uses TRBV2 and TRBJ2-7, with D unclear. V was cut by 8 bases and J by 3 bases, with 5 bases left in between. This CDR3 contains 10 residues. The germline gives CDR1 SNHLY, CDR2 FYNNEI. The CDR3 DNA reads TGTGCCAGCGGAGACTACGAGCAGTACTTC. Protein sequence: CASGDYEQYF.

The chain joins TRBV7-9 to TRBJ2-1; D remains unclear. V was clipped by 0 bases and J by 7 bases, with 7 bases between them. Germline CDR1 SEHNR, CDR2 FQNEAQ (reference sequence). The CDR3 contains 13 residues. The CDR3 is CASSLANRNEQFF. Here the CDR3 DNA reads TGTGCCAGCAGCTTAGCGAACCGGAATGAGCAGTTCTTC.

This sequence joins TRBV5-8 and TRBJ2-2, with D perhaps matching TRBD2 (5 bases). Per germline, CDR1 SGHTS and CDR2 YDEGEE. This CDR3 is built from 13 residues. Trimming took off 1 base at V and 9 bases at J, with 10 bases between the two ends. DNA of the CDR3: TGTGCCAGCAGCTTGAGGAGGTCTAGGGAGCTGTTTTTT. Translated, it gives CASSLRRSRELFF.

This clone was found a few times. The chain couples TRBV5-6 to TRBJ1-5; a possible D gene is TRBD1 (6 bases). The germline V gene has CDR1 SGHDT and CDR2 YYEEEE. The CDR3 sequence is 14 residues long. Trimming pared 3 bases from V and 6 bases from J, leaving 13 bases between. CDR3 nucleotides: TGTGCCAGCAGCTCCTACCAGGGGTTTCAGCCCCAGCATTTT. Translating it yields CASSSYQGFQPQHF.

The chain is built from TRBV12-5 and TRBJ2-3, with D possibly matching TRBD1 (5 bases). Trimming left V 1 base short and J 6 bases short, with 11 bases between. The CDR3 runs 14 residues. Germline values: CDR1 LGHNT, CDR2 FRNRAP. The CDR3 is CASGLGQNFDTQYF. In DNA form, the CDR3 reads TGTGCTAGTGGTTTGGGACAGAACTTTGATACGCAGTATTTT.

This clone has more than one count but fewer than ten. The CDR3 sequence is CASSIGARQAFF. For the CDR3, the DNA is TGTGCCAGTAGTATAGGGGCCAGACAAGCTTTCTTT. V and J are TRBV19 and TRBJ1-1; D gene unclear. The V end lost 1 base, the J end lost 9 bases, and 9 bases lay between the germline ends. CDR1 and CDR2 (germline): LNHDA, SQIVND (reference sequence). The CDR3 spans 12 residues.

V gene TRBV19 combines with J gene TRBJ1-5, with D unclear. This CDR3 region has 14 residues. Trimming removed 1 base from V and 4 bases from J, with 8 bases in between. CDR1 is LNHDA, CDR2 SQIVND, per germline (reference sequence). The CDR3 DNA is TGTGCCAGTAGTATAGCGATGGCAAATCAGCCCCAGCATTTT. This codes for CASSIAMANQPQHF. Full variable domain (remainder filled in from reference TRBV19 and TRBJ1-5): DGGITQSPKYLFRKEGQNVTLSCEQNLNHDAMYWYRQDPGQGLRLIYYSQIVNDFQKGDIAEGYSVSREKKESFPLTVTSAQKNPTAFYLCASSIAMANQPQHFGDGTRLSIL.

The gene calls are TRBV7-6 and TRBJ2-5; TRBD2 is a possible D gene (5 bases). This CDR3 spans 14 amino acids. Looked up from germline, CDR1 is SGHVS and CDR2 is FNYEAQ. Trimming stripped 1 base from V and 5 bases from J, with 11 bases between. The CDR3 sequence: CASSLGPQRETQYF. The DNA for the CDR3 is TGTGCCAGCAGCTTAGGTCCCCAGCGGGAGACCCAGTACTTC.

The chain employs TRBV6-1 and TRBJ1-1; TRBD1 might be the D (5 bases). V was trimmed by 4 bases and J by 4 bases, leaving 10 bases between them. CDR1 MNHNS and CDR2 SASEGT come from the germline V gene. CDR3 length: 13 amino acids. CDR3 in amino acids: CASSGSGRTEAFF. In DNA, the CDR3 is TGTGCCAGCAGTGGGTCAGGGCGCACTGAAGCTTTCTTT.

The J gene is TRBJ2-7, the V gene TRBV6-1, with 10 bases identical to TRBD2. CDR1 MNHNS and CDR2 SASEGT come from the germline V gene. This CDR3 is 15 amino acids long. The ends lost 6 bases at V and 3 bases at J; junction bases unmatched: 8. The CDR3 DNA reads TGTGCCAGCAGATACACTAGCGGGACTAACTACGAGCAGTACTTC. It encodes CASRYTSGTNYEQYF.

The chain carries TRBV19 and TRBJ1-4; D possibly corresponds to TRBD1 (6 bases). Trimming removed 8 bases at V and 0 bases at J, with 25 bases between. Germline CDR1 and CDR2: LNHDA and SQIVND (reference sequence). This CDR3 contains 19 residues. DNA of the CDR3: TGTGCCAGTTTTGGAGGCGCCTTAAACAGGGCGTCAACTAATGAAAAACTGTTTTTT. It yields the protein CASFGGALNRASTNEKLFF.

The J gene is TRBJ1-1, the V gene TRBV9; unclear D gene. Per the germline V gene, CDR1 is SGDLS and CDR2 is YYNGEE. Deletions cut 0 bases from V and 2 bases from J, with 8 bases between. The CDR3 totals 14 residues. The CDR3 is CASSVAGINTEAFF. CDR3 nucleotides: TGTGCCAGCAGCGTAGCGGGGATCAACACTGAAGCTTTCTTT.

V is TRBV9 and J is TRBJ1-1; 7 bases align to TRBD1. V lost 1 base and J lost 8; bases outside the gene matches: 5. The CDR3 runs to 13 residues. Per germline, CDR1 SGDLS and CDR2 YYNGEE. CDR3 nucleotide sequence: TGTGCCAGCAGCGTAATCGAACAGGGGGAAGCTTTCTTT. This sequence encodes CASSVIEQGEAFF.

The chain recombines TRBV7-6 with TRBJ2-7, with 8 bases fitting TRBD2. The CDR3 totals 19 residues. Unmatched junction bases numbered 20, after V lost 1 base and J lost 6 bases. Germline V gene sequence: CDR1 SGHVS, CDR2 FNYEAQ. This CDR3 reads CASSLVRRASGLVSGEQYF. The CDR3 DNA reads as TGTGCCAGCAGCTTAGTCCGTCGCGCCTCGGGACTAGTATCCGGCGAGCAGTACTTC.